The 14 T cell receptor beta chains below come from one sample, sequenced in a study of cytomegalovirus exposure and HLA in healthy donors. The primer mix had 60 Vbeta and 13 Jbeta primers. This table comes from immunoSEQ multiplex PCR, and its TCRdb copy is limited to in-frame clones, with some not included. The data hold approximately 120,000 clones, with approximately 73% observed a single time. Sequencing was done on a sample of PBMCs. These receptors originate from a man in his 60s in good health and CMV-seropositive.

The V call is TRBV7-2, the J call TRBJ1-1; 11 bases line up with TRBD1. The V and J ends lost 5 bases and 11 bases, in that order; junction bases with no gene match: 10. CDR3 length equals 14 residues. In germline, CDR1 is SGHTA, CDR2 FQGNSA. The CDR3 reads CASSLGTGGGTAFF. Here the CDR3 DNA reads TGTGCCAGCAGCCTGGGGACAGGGGGGGGTACGGCTTTCTTT.

CDR3 sequence (DNA): TGTGCCAGCAGTCCGAGCAGCGGGGGGGCGATGGAGCAGTACTTC. Its translation is CASSPSSGGAMEQYF. This rearrangement joins TRBV27 to TRBJ2-7; 10 nucleotides match TRBD2. The CDR3 has 15 amino acids. Germline trimming cut 5 bases from V and 7 bases from J; bases unmatched to any gene: 11. The V gene's germline CDR1 is MNHEY and CDR2 SMNVEV (reference sequence).

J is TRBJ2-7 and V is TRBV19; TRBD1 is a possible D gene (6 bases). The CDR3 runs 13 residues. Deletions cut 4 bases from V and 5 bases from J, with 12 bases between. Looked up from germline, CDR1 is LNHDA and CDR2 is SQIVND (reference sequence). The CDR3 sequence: CASSTTGYHEQYF. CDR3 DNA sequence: TGTGCCAGTAGTACTACAGGGTACCACGAGCAGTACTTC.

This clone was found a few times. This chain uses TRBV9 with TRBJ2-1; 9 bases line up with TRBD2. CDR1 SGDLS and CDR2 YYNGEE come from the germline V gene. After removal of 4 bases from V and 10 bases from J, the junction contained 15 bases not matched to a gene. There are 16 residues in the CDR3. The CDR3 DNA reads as TGTGCCAGCAGCCCAGTAGCGGGGGCCGTTTTGGCAGAGCAGTTCTTC. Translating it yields CASSPVAGAVLAEQFF. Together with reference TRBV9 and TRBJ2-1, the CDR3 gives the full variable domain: DSGVTQTPKHLITATGQRVTLRCSPRSGDLSVYWYQQSLDQGLQFLIQYYNGEERAKGNILERFSAQQFPDLHSELNLSSLELGDSALYFCASSPVAGAVLAEQFFGPGTRLTVL.

Here the CDR3 DNA reads TGTGCCAGCAGTTTAGGGAGGGCTTTCTTT. Translating it yields CASSLGRAFF. The V call is TRBV28, the J call TRBJ1-1; D call uncertain. The germline gives CDR1 MDHEN, CDR2 SYDVKM. CDR3 length: 10 residues. Trimming stripped 2 bases from V and 11 bases from J, with 6 bases between.

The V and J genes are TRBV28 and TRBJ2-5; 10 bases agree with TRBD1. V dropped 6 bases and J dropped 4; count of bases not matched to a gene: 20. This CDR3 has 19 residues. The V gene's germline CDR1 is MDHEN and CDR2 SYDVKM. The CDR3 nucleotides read TGTGCCAGCAGGTCCTTACCGGGACAGGGGAAATTGGCGTTAGAGACCCAGTACTTC. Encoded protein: CASRSLPGQGKLALETQYF. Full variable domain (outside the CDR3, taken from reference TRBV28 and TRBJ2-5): DVKVTQSSRYLVKRTGEKVFLECVQDMDHENMFWYRQDPGLGLRLIYFSYDVKMKEKGDIPEGYSVSREKKERFSLILESASTNQTSMYLCASRSLPGQGKLALETQYFGPGTRLLVL.

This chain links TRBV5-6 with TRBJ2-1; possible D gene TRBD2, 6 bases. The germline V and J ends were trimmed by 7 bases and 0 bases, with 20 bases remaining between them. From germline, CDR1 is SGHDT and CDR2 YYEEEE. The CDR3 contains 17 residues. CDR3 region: CASLWAAGNPSYNEQFF. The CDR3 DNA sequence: TGTGCCAGCCTCTGGGCCGCGGGGAATCCCTCCTACAATGAGCAGTTCTTC.

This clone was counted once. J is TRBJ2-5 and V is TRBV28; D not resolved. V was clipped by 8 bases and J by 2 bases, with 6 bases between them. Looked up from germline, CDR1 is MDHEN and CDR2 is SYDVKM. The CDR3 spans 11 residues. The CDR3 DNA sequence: TGTGCCAGCGAACTACAAGAGACCCAGTACTTC. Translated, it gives CASELQETQYF.

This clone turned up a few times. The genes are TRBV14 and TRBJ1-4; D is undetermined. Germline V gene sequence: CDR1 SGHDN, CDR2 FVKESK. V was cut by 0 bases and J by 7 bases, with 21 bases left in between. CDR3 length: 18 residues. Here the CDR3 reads CASSQDRRKLGLTEKLFF. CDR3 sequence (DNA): TGTGCCAGCAGCCAAGACCGGCGAAAACTGGGCCTGACTGAAAAACTGTTTTTT.

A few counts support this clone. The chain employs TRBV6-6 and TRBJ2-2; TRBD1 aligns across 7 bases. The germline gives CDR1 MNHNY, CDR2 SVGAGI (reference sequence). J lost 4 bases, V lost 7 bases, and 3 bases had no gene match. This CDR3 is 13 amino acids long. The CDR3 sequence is CASTAGGTGELFF. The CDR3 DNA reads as TGTGCCAGCACCGCAGGGGGCACCGGGGAGCTGTTTTTT.

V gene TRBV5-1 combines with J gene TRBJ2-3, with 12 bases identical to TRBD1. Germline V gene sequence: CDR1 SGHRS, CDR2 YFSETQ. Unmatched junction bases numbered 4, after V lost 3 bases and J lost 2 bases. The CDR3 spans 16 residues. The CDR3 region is CASSWGQGAPTDTQYF. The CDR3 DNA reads TGCGCCAGCAGCTGGGGACAGGGGGCACCCACAGATACGCAGTATTTT. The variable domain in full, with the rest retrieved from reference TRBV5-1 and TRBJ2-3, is KAGVTQTPRYLIKTRGQQVTLSCSPISGHRSVSWYQQTPGQGLQFLFEYFSETQRNKGNFPGRFSGRQFSNSRSEMNVSTLELGDSALYLCASSWGQGAPTDTQYFGPGTRLTVL.

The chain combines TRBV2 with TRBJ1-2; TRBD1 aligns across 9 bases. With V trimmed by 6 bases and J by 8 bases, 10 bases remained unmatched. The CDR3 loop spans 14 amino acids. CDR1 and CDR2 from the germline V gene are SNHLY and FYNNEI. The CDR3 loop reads CASRTTQGARGYTF. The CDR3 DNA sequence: TGTGCCAGCAGGACGACACAGGGGGCCAGGGGCTACACCTTC.

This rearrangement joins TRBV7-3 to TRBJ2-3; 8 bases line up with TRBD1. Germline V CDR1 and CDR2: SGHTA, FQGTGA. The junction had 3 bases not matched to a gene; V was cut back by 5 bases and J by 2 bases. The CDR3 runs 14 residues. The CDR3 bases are TGTGCCAGCAGCCCGGGACAGGACACAGATACGCAGTATTTT. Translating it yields CASSPGQDTDTQYF.

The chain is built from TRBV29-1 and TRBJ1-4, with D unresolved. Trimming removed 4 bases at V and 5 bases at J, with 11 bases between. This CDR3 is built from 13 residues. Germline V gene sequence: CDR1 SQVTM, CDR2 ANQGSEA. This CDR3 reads CSVVSSQNEKLFF. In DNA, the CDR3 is TGCAGCGTTGTAAGTTCACAGAATGAAAAACTGTTTTTT.